This record looks at one T cell receptor beta chain sequence and its context. This entry is derived from a study of blood T cell repertoires in COVID-19. Study-level background: Acute and convalescent COVID-19 specimens originated in the United States, Italy and Spain. Sample material is recorded as cDNA or gDNA derived from T cells, B-cell-depleted T cells, or PBMCs.

The CDR3 runs 13 residues. Deletions cut 3 bases from V and 6 bases from J, with 6 bases between. Seattle's enrolled individuals joined amid active infection and were then monitored longitudinally. In the authors' workflow: Counts of nucleated cells, estimated from reference gene primer amplification, were obtained. The data were produced by immunoSEQ multiplex PCR, yet TCRdb's version contains in-frame clones alone and is incomplete. Clone size and the V and J calls come from that table; the DNA yielded D and trimming. The sample includes roughly 180,000 clones, roughly three quarters of them seen just once.

This TCR came from a woman of 80 years or more with COVID-19, enrolled during active disease. The chain links TRBV12-3 or TRBV12-4 to TRBJ1-6; D not certain. The specimen was peripheral blood. CDR3 DNA sequence: TGTGCCAGCAGTTTGTATCCTAATTCACCCCTCCACTTT. It encodes CASSLYPNSPLHF.